This entry lists 23 T cell receptor beta chains sequenced from one sample in a study of cytotoxic CD8 clonotypes in ibrutinib-treated CLL. Libraries were prepared by immunoSEQ multiplex PCR; TCRdb keeps only in-frame clonotypes and omits some of them. In the table there are about 25,000 clones, approximately 81% of which are singletons. The sample here was PBMCs, taken before ibrutinib treatment. The origin of the receptors is a human donor with chronic lymphocytic leukemia.

The V call is TRBV6-1, the J call TRBJ1-1, with D maybe TRBD1 (5 bases). Trimming stripped 6 bases from V and 1 base from J, with 12 bases between. Germline-derived CDR1 and CDR2 are MNHNS and SASEGT. The CDR3 is made up of 14 amino acids. CDR3 sequence (DNA): TGTGCCAGCAGCCTCGGGGGGAGGAACACTGAAGCTTTCTTT. It translates to CASSLGGRNTEAFF.

V gene TRBV9 combines with J gene TRBJ2-3; D might be TRBD2 (6 bases). Germline V gene data show CDR1 as SGDLS and CDR2 as YYNGEE. V shed 0 bases and J shed 0 bases, with 8 bases lying between them. This CDR3 contains 15 residues. This CDR3 is CASSVGLASTDTQYF. DNA of the CDR3: TGTGCCAGCAGCGTAGGCCTAGCGAGCACAGATACGCAGTATTTT.

The V gene is TRBV7-2, the J gene TRBJ2-7; TRBD2 might be the D (6 bases). Germline V gene lookup returns CDR1 SGHTA and CDR2 FQGNSA. V was clipped by 1 base and J by 7 bases, with 17 bases between them. This CDR3 is built from 15 residues. CDR3 coding DNA: TGTGCCAGCAGCTTAGGTAATAGCGGTCTGGGGGAGCAGTACTTC. Protein: CASSLGNSGLGEQYF.

The rearrangement links TRBV7-2 to TRBJ2-7; TRBD2 aligns across 7 bases. V trimming: 3 bases; J trimming: 4 bases; junction bases outside the gene matches: 3. The germline CDR1 and CDR2 sequences are SGHTA and FQGNSA. This CDR3 has 13 residues. CDR3 sequence reads: CASSFSREYEQYF. The CDR3 nucleotides are TGTGCCAGCAGCTTTTCGCGGGAGTACGAGCAGTACTTC.

The chain employs TRBV18 and TRBJ2-3, with 14 bases lining up with TRBD2. This CDR3 is built from 18 residues. The germline CDR1 and CDR2 sequences are KGHSH and LQKENI. Trimming took 0 bases from V and 2 from J; bases not matched to a gene: 4. CDR3: CASSPPATSGRVTDTQYF. CDR3 bases: TGTGCCAGCTCACCACCAGCGACTAGCGGGAGGGTCACAGATACGCAGTATTTT. Full variable domain (remainder filled in from reference TRBV18 and TRBJ2-3): NAGVMQNPRHLVRRRGQEARLRCSPMKGHSHVYWYRQLPEEGLKFMVYLQKENIIDESGMPKERFSAEFPKEGPSILRIQQVVRGDSAAYFCASSPPATSGRVTDTQYFGPGTRLTVL.

The chain couples TRBV5-1 to TRBJ2-5; 8 bases agree with TRBD2. Germline CDR1 is SGHRS and CDR2 is YFSETQ. The CDR3 contains 15 residues. V lost 7 bases and J lost 6; bases outside the gene matches: 14. The CDR3 spells CASSNEPGLVQTQYF. The CDR3 DNA follows: TGCGCCAGCTCCAACGAGCCGGGACTAGTACAGACCCAGTACTTC. The complete variable domain, with remaining parts taken from reference TRBV5-1 and TRBJ2-5, reads KAGVTQTPRYLIKTRGQQVTLSCSPISGHRSVSWYQQTPGQGLQFLFEYFSETQRNKGNFPGRFSGRQFSNSRSEMNVSTLELGDSALYLCASSNEPGLVQTQYFGPGTRLLVL.

The chain is built from TRBV11-2 and TRBJ1-1; the D is unclear. The CDR3 contains 12 residues. From germline, CDR1 is SGHAT and CDR2 FQNNGV. Trimming removed 5 bases at V and 4 bases at J, with 8 bases between. The CDR3 is CASSRRGTEAFF. CDR3 nucleotide sequence: TGTGCCAGCAGCCGGCGTGGCACTGAAGCTTTCTTT.

The chain joins TRBV14 to TRBJ1-2; TRBD1 aligns across 7 bases. CDR1 is SGHDN, CDR2 FVKESK, per germline. This CDR3 spans 15 amino acids. Unmatched junction bases numbered 5, after V lost 0 bases and J lost 4 bases. The CDR3 DNA is TGTGCCAGCAGCCAAGAGACAGGGTGGAGCTATGGCTACACCTTC. Its translation: CASSQETGWSYGYTF.

This clone was counted only a few times. The V gene is TRBV5-6, the J gene TRBJ2-4; D gene ambiguous. V was cut by 2 bases and J by 4 bases, with 10 bases left in between. CDR3 size: 14 residues. The V gene's germline CDR1 is SGHDT and CDR2 YYEEEE. CDR3 nucleotide sequence: TGTGCCAGCAGCTTCTACAGAACTAAAAACATTCAGTACTTC. It yields the protein CASSFYRTKNIQYF.

This chain connects TRBV11-2 to TRBJ1-2; D is ambiguous. Germline-derived CDR1 and CDR2 are SGHAT and FQNNGV. The V end was cut by 5 bases, the J end by 0 bases, with 10 bases between. The CDR3 covers 14 residues. The CDR3 coding sequence is TGTGCCAGCAGCCGAGACGGAGCTAACTATGGCTACACCTTC. Protein sequence: CASSRDGANYGYTF.

The genes are TRBV6-1 and TRBJ2-7, with D maybe TRBD1 (7 bases). V shed 6 bases and J shed 0 bases, with 12 bases lying between them. The germline V gene encodes CDR1 MNHNS and CDR2 SASEGT. The CDR3 consists of 14 residues. CDR3 sequence (DNA): TGTGCCAGCAGGGCGGGACAGCTCTCCTACGAGCAGTACTTC. This translates into CASRAGQLSYEQYF.

This chain links TRBV5-4 with TRBJ2-7; TRBD1 matches at 11 bases. The CDR3 has 15 amino acids. Germline V gene sequence: CDR1 SGHNT, CDR2 YYREEE (reference sequence). V gave up 3 bases and J gave up 4 bases; unmatched junction bases: 6. The CDR3 nucleotides are TGTGCCAGCAGCTCCCGGGACAGGGGGAATTACGAGCAGTACTTC. Its translation is CASSSRDRGNYEQYF.

Only a few counts were recorded for this clone. V usage is TRBV6-5 and J usage is TRBJ1-1; no reliable D call. Germline-derived CDR1 and CDR2 are MNHEY and SVGAGI. The CDR3 has 11 amino acids. V was clipped by 7 bases and J by 10 bases, with 13 bases between them. The CDR3 DNA reads TGTGCCAGCATCGTGACTGGGGTAGCTTTCTTT. It specifies CASIVTGVAFF.

The chain recombines TRBV27 with TRBJ2-3, with 8 bases fitting TRBD2. The CDR3 is 12 residues long. V shed 5 bases and J 7 bases; nucleotides not matched to a gene: 2. Looked up from germline, CDR1 is MNHEY and CDR2 is SMNVEV (reference sequence). The CDR3 DNA sequence: TGTGCCAGCAGTCCGGGGGGGAATACGCAGTATTTT. This gives the protein CASSPGGNTQYF.

The V call is TRBV2, the J call TRBJ2-1; 7 bases line up with TRBD2. The trim removed 6 bases at V and 6 bases at J, leaving 11 bases unmatched. Germline V gene lookup returns CDR1 SNHLY and CDR2 FYNNEI. The CDR3 sequence is 15 residues long. This CDR3 reads CASRKGRESRNEQFF. CDR3 DNA: TGTGCCAGCAGAAAAGGGCGGGAGTCACGCAATGAGCAGTTCTTC.

The chain employs TRBV5-6 and TRBJ2-5, with 7 bases fitting TRBD2. This CDR3 spans 15 amino acids. Germline V gene sequence: CDR1 SGHDT, CDR2 YYEEEE. The J segment lost 0 bases and the V segment lost 4 bases, leaving 6 bases of the junction unmatched. The CDR3 loop reads CASSPVGGDQETQYF. CDR3 coding DNA: TGTGCCAGCAGCCCGGTGGGGGGGGACCAAGAGACCCAGTACTTC.

The gene calls are TRBV5-6 and TRBJ1-1; 9 bases line up with TRBD1. CDR3 length: 18 amino acids. V shed 2 bases, J shed 3 bases, and the junction held 14 bases outside the gene matches. CDR1 and CDR2 from the germline V gene are SGHDT and YYEEEE. The CDR3 sequence: CASSFSDRGSLGHTEAFF. The DNA for the CDR3 is TGTGCCAGCAGCTTTTCCGACAGGGGGTCGCTAGGGCACACTGAAGCTTTCTTT. Filled out from reference TRBV5-6 and TRBJ1-1, the complete variable domain reads DAGVTQSPTHLIKTRGQQVTLRCSPKSGHDTVSWYQQALGQGPQFIFQYYEEEERQRGNFPDRFSGHQFPNYSSELNVNALLLGDSALYLCASSFSDRGSLGHTEAFFGQGTRLTVV.

The chain combines TRBV27 with TRBJ2-5; TRBD2 aligns across 7 bases. The germline CDR1 and CDR2 sequences are MNHEY and SMNVEV (reference sequence). CDR3 length: 15 amino acids. V lost 2 bases, J lost 5 bases, and 8 bases stayed unmatched. The CDR3 bases are TGTGCCAGCAGTTTACAGCGGGAAGGCTGGGAGACCCAGTACTTC. Protein sequence: CASSLQREGWETQYF.

The J gene is TRBJ1-3, the V gene TRBV19, with no clear D. The CDR3 spans 13 residues. The ends were cut back, 3 bases at V and 7 bases at J, with 10 bases in the middle. From germline, CDR1 is LNHDA and CDR2 SQIVND (reference sequence). The CDR3: CASSIKGWNTIYF. The CDR3 nucleotides read TGTGCCAGTAGTATTAAGGGTTGGAACACCATATATTTT.

The gene calls are TRBV27 and TRBJ2-5; tentatively, D is TRBD1 (6 bases). This CDR3 is 16 amino acids long. Germline CDR1 MNHEY, CDR2 SMNVEV (reference sequence). The germline V and J ends were trimmed by 5 bases and 4 bases, with 20 bases remaining between them. CDR3 sequence reads: CASSPRITGLGETQYF. The CDR3 DNA reads as TGTGCCAGCAGTCCGCGGATTACAGGGCTAGGAGAGACCCAGTACTTC.

The rearrangement uses TRBV4-1 and TRBJ2-2, with TRBD1 matching 9 bases. Germline CDR1 reads MGHRA; CDR2 reads YSYEKL. Trimming cost V 3 bases and J 2 bases; bases outside gene matches: 10. The CDR3 is 18 amino acids. Written as DNA, the CDR3 is TGCGCCAGCAGCCATAGCCGGGACAGGGCTGATAACACCGGGGAGCTGTTTTTT. This gives the protein CASSHSRDRADNTGELFF.

The rearrangement links TRBV19 to TRBJ1-5; D ambiguous. This CDR3 contains 16 residues. V was trimmed by 6 bases and J by 2 bases, leaving 17 bases between them. The germline V gene has CDR1 LNHDA and CDR2 SQIVND (reference sequence). Written as DNA, the CDR3 is TGTGCCAGTAGCCCGGTAAGGGCCCTGGGCAATCAGCCCCAGCATTTT. As protein: CASSPVRALGNQPQHF.

The rearrangement uses TRBV27 and TRBJ2-3, with D unresolved. This CDR3 has 16 residues. Deletions cut 8 bases from V and 0 bases from J, with 18 bases between. Germline CDR1 is MNHEY and CDR2 is SMNVEV (reference sequence). The CDR3 region is CASFGLQSSSTDTQYF. The CDR3 coding sequence is TGTGCCAGCTTTGGGTTGCAAAGCTCTAGCACAGATACGCAGTATTTT.